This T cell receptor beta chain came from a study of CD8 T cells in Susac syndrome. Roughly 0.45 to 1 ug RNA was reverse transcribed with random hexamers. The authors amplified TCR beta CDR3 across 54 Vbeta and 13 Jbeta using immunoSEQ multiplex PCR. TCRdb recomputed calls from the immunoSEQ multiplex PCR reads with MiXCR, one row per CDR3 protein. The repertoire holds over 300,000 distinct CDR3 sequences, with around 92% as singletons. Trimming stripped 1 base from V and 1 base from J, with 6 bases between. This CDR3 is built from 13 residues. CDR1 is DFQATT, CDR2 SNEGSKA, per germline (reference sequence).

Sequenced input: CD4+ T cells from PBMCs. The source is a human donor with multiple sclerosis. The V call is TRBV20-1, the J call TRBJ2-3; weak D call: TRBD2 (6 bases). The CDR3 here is CSARGGGTDTQYF. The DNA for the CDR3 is TGCAGTGCTAGAGGCGGGGGCACAGATACGCAGTATTTT.